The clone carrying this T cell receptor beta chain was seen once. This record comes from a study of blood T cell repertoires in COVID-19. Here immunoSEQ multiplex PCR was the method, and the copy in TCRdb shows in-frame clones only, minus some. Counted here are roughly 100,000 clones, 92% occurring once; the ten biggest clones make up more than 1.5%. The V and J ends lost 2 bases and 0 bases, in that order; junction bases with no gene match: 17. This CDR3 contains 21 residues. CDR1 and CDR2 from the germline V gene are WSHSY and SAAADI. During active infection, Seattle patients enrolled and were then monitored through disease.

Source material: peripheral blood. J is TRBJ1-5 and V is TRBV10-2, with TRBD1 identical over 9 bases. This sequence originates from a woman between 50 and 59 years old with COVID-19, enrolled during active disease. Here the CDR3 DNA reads TGCGCCAGCAGTGAGGTGGGGGGGGCCACAGGGGGCCGAAATAGCAATCAGCCCCAGCATTTT. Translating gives CASSEVGGATGGRNSNQPQHF.